This T cell receptor (beta chain) was documented in a study of T cell repertoires in cytomegalovirus infection. Of note for this clonotype: Its antigen is still unknown.

TCRdb re-called the reads through MiXCR, storing one row per CDR3 protein. The profile shows 80,000 or so distinct CDR3 sequences, about 40% of them singletons. Germline V gene lookup returns CDR1 SGHDT and CDR2 YYEEEE. The junction had 16 bases not matched to a gene; V was cut back by 4 bases and J by 7 bases. There are 16 residues in the CDR3. The J gene is TRBJ2-5, the V gene TRBV5-6, with 7 bases identical to TRBD1. The source is a human donor in good health (CMV status not recorded). Some clones in this sample may be carry-over from other donors' samples. This sample comprised CD8+ T cells from cultured PBMCs, obtained from culture after CMV antigen stimulation. CDR3: CASSRSGQTKKGTQYF. Written as DNA, the CDR3 is TGTGCCAGCAGCCGGTCGGGACAGACGAAAAAGGGGACCCAGTACTTC.